Following are 21 T cell receptor beta chains from one sample sequenced in a study of T cells after posttransplantation cyclophosphamide. Data came from immunoSEQ multiplex PCR; TCRdb stores just in-frame clones and leaves some out. The profile shows roughly 70,000 clones, 85% to 95% of them singletons. The sample consisted of PBMCs. Receptors were obtained from a woman aged 25 to 39 in good health and a related stem cell transplant donor.

The chain carries TRBV6-5 and TRBJ1-1; 7 bases line up with TRBD1. The V segment lost 4 bases and the J segment 0 bases; nucleotides outside the gene matches: 5. This CDR3 is built from 15 residues. CDR1 MNHEY and CDR2 SVGAGI come from the germline V gene. CDR3: CASSSGGNMNTEAFF. The CDR3 DNA reads TGTGCCAGCAGTTCAGGGGGGAACATGAACACTGAAGCTTTCTTT.

This rearrangement joins TRBV29-1 to TRBJ1-2; TRBD1 matches at 8 bases. In germline, CDR1 is SQVTM, CDR2 ANQGSEA. This CDR3 is 13 amino acids long. V gave up 3 bases and J gave up 5 bases; unmatched junction bases: 5. The CDR3 reads CSVEDREVYGYTF. The DNA of the CDR3 is TGCAGCGTTGAGGACAGGGAGGTTTATGGCTACACCTTC.

The chain has TRBV28 and TRBJ2-7; D may match TRBD1 or TRBD2 (5 bases each). The V gene's germline CDR1 is MDHEN and CDR2 SYDVKM. CDR3 size: 13 residues. The V end lost 3 bases, the J end lost 1 base, and 7 bases lay between the germline ends. The CDR3 protein is CASSLGDSYEQYF. For the CDR3, the DNA is TGTGCCAGCAGTTTGGGGGATTCCTACGAGCAGTACTTC. Full variable domain (missing parts from reference TRBV28 and TRBJ2-7): DVKVTQSSRYLVKRTGEKVFLECVQDMDHENMFWYRQDPGLGLRLIYFSYDVKMKEKGDIPEGYSVSREKKERFSLILESASTNQTSMYLCASSLGDSYEQYFGPGTRLTVT.

The V and J genes are TRBV27 and TRBJ2-7; D uncertain. The CDR3 runs to 13 residues. The germline V gene has CDR1 MNHEY and CDR2 SMNVEV (reference sequence). The V end lost 2 bases, the J end lost 2 bases, and 7 bases lay between the germline ends. CDR3 in DNA: TGTGCCAGCAGTTTAAGCAGGACCTACGAGCAGTACTTC. It codes for CASSLSRTYEQYF.

This chain connects TRBV11-3 to TRBJ2-5; D is unclear. The CDR3 loop spans 12 amino acids. V shed 0 bases and J shed 5 bases, with 4 bases lying between them. Germline V CDR1 and CDR2: SGHNT, YENEEA. The CDR3 sequence is CASSLEKETQYF. The CDR3 bases are TGTGCCAGCAGCTTAGAGAAGGAGACCCAGTACTTC.

The chain employs TRBV6-5 and TRBJ2-3; perhaps TRBD1 as D (6 bases). Per germline, CDR1 MNHEY and CDR2 SVGAGI. This CDR3 has 15 residues. V lost 6 bases, J lost 3 bases, and 16 bases lay in between. The CDR3: CASSLTGSKTDTQYF. CDR3 bases: TGTGCCAGCAGCCTCACAGGGAGTAAGACAGATACGCAGTATTTT.

V usage is TRBV4-3 and J usage is TRBJ2-7; D tentatively fits TRBD1 or TRBD2 (6 bases each). Trimming took 1 base from V and 9 from J, leaving 22 bases between them. Germline CDR1 and CDR2: LGHNA and YSLEER. CDR3 length: 16 residues. CDR3 in amino acids: CASSQAPTGRGQLQYF. In DNA form, the CDR3 reads TGCGCCAGCAGCCAAGCCCCAACAGGGCGGGGTCAGCTGCAGTACTTC.

The V and J genes are TRBV11-2 and TRBJ2-3; D is possibly TRBD2 (6 bases). V was shortened by 2 bases and J by 3 bases, with 12 bases between the two germline ends. CDR1 is SGHAT and CDR2 is FQNNGV in the germline V gene. The CDR3 is 15 residues long. The CDR3 here is CASSLNAGRTDTQYF. CDR3 DNA sequence: TGTGCCAGCAGCTTAAACGCGGGGAGAACAGATACGCAGTATTTT.

This clone was seen once. The CDR3 region has the DNA TGTGCCAGCAGTACCAACAGTAAAAAATATGGCTACACCTTC. It yields the protein CASSTNSKKYGYTF. This rearrangement joins TRBV27 to TRBJ1-2, with D unresolved. Trimming stripped 5 bases from V and 5 bases from J, with 15 bases between. Germline lookup yields CDR1 MNHEY and CDR2 SMNVEV (reference sequence). The CDR3 is 14 residues long.

This chain connects TRBV6-5 to TRBJ1-1; D gene ambiguous. Germline values: CDR1 MNHEY, CDR2 SVGAGI. Deletions cut 0 bases from V and 10 bases from J, with 12 bases between. The CDR3 sequence is 13 residues long. The CDR3: CASSYSTRSVAFF. The CDR3 coding sequence is TGTGCCAGCAGTTACTCGACTAGGTCGGTAGCTTTCTTT.

V usage is TRBV29-1 and J usage is TRBJ1-2; possibly TRBD1 for D (6 bases). V was pared by 5 bases and J by 7 bases, with 11 bases between. Germline V gene lookup returns CDR1 SQVTM and CDR2 ANQGSEA. The CDR3 loop spans 11 amino acids. The CDR3 DNA follows: TGCAGCGTTCCAGGGGAGGCTGGCTACACCTTC. As protein: CSVPGEAGYTF.

The rearrangement uses TRBV6-1 and TRBJ1-5, with TRBD1 as a possible D gene (5 bases). CDR1 and CDR2 from the germline V gene are MNHNS and SASEGT. Trimming removed 2 bases at V and 6 bases at J, with 14 bases between. The CDR3 runs to 15 residues. The CDR3 DNA sequence: TGTGCCAGCAGTGAACAGGGAACGTGGAGTCAGCCCCAGCATTTT. It encodes CASSEQGTWSQPQHF.

The chain joins TRBV5-1 to TRBJ2-6; no clear D. The CDR3 consists of 15 residues. The germline V gene encodes CDR1 SGHRS and CDR2 YFSETQ. Trimming left V 6 bases short and J 1 base short, with 11 bases between. The CDR3 sequence: CASNPGRSGANVLTF. CDR3 in DNA: TGCGCCAGCAACCCGGGCCGGTCTGGGGCCAACGTCCTGACTTTC.

This chain connects TRBV27 to TRBJ2-5; TRBD2 agrees at 7 bases. CDR1 MNHEY and CDR2 SMNVEV come from the germline V gene (reference sequence). This CDR3 comprises 14 residues. V lost 6 bases to trimming and J lost 4 bases; unmatched junction nucleotides: 8. The CDR3 nucleotides are TGTGCCAGCAGCCCAGGGTCGGGAGGAGAGACCCAGTACTTC. It codes for CASSPGSGGETQYF.

The rearrangement uses TRBV10-3 and TRBJ2-7; D could derive from TRBD1 or TRBD2 (5 bases each). Trimming pared 0 bases from V and 5 bases from J, leaving 14 bases between. The CDR3 spans 15 residues. Germline V gene data show CDR1 as ENHRY and CDR2 as SYGVKD. CDR3 in amino acids: CAISESTFRGDEQYF. CDR3 DNA: TGTGCCATCAGTGAGTCCACCTTCCGAGGGGACGAGCAGTACTTC.

The V and J genes are TRBV5-6 and TRBJ2-3; D remains unclear. In germline, CDR1 is SGHDT, CDR2 YYEEEE. V shed 4 bases and J shed 0 bases, with 18 bases lying between them. The CDR3 is made up of 17 amino acids. Here the CDR3 DNA reads TGTGCCAGCAGCCACGACTTAACGGCCTTTAGCACAGATACGCAGTATTTT. Residues: CASSHDLTAFSTDTQYF.

This chain joins TRBV19 and TRBJ1-5; D might be TRBD1 (5 bases). Germline V gene sequence: CDR1 LNHDA, CDR2 SQIVND (reference sequence). This CDR3 comprises 16 residues. Trimming shortened V by 2 bases and J by 0 bases, and 11 bases separated the two germline ends. The chain's CDR3 is CASSISGTHSNQPQHF. The DNA for the CDR3 is TGTGCCAGTAGTATATCTGGGACCCATAGCAATCAGCCCCAGCATTTT.

The chain uses TRBV7-6 and TRBJ2-5; 8 bases map to TRBD2. This CDR3 is built from 15 residues. Per germline, CDR1 SGHVS and CDR2 FNYEAQ. V lost 5 bases, J lost 5 bases, and 10 bases stayed unmatched. The DNA of the CDR3 is TGTGCCAGCAGCCCGACGACTAGCGCGGCGGAGACCCAGTACTTC. This translates into CASSPTTSAAETQYF.

The chain links TRBV27 to TRBJ1-4; 8 bases agree with TRBD1. J lost 4 bases, V lost 4 bases, and 2 bases had no gene match. Germline-derived CDR1 and CDR2 are MNHEY and SMNVEV (reference sequence). The CDR3 has 14 amino acids. DNA of the CDR3: TGTGCCAGCAGTTCGGGACAGGTTAATGAAAAACTGTTTTTT. Translation gives CASSSGQVNEKLFF. Full variable domain (missing parts from reference TRBV27 and TRBJ1-4): EAQVTQNPRYLITVTGKKLTVTCSQNMNHEYMSWYRQDPGLGLRQIYYSMNVEVTDKGDVPEGYKVSRKEKRNFPLILESPSPNQTSLYFCASSSGQVNEKLFFGSGTQLSVL.

The chain employs TRBV6-5 and TRBJ2-1; TRBD2 matches at 8 bases. The CDR3 has 14 residues. The germline V gene has CDR1 MNHEY and CDR2 SVGAGI. The V segment lost 4 bases and the J segment 2 bases; nucleotides outside the gene matches: 1. CDR3 region: CASSFGGAYNEQFF. CDR3 nucleotides: TGTGCCAGCAGTTTCGGGGGGGCCTACAATGAGCAGTTCTTC.

CDR3 nucleotide sequence: TGTGCCAGCAGTTACTCCCGACCTAATTCACCCCTCCACTTT. Encoded protein: CASSYSRPNSPLHF. This chain links TRBV6-6 with TRBJ1-6; the D is unclear. This CDR3 comprises 14 residues. In germline, CDR1 is MNHNY, CDR2 SVGAGI (reference sequence). V shed 0 bases and J shed 6 bases, with 6 bases lying between them.